Sequencing of this T cell receptor beta chain was carried out in a study of blood T cell repertoires in COVID-19. Study-level background: Acute and convalescent COVID-19 specimens originated in the United States, Italy and Spain. From T cells, B-cell-depleted T cells, or PBMCs came the material, which was cDNA or gDNA.

In the study's own analysis: Reference gene primer amplification yielded estimated nucleated cell counts. Sequenced by immunoSEQ multiplex PCR; TCRdb stores in-frame clones only, minus some. That table furnishes V, J and clone size, whereas the DNA furnished D and trimming. The sample contains roughly 200,000 clones, 78% of which appear only once. This TCR was recovered from a woman older than 75 with active or convalescent COVID-19. The sample was peripheral blood.

CDR3: CASRTGREAFF. The CDR3, as DNA: TGTGCCAGCAGGACAGGCCGGGAAGCTTTCTTT. The chain couples TRBV6-5 to TRBJ1-1, with a tentative D call TRBD1 (6 bases). V was shortened by 6 bases and J by 8 bases, with 10 bases between the two germline ends. The V gene's germline CDR1 is MNHEY and CDR2 SVGAGI. The CDR3 has 11 amino acids.